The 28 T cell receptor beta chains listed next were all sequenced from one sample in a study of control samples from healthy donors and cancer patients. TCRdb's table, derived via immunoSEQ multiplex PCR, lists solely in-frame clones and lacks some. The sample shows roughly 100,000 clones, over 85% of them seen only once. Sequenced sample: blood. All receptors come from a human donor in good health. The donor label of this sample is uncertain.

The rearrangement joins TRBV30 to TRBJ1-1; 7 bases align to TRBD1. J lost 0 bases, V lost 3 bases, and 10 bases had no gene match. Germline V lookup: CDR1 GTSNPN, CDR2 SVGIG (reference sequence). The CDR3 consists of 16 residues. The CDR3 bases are TGTGCCTGGAGCTGGCGTACAGGGGTCATGAACACTGAAGCTTTCTTT. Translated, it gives CAWSWRTGVMNTEAFF.

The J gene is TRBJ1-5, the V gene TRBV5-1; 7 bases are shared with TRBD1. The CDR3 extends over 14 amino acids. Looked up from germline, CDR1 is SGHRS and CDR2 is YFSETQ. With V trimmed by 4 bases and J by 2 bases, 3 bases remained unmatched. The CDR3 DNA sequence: TGCGCCAGCAGCCTCCAGGGGGGCAATCAGCCCCAGCATTTT. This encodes CASSLQGGNQPQHF. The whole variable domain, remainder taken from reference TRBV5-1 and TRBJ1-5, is KAGVTQTPRYLIKTRGQQVTLSCSPISGHRSVSWYQQTPGQGLQFLFEYFSETQRNKGNFPGRFSGRQFSNSRSEMNVSTLELGDSALYLCASSLQGGNQPQHFGDGTRLSIL.

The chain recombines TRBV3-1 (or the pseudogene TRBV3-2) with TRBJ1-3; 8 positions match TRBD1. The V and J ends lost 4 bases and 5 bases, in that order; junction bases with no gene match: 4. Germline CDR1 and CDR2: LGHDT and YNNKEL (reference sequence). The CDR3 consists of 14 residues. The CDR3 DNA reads TGTGCCAGCAGCCTCGGACAGGGTAGAAACACCATATATTTT. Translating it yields CASSLGQGRNTIYF.

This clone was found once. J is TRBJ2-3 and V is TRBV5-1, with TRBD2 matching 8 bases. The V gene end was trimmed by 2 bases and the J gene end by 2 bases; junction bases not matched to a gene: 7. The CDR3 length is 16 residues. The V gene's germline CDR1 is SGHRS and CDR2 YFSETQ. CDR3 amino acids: CASSLSGGGVTDTQYF. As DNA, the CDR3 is TGCGCCAGCAGCTTATCGGGAGGGGGGGTCACAGATACGCAGTATTTT.

The CDR3 DNA follows: TGCAGCGTTGACCGGTCAGATACGCAGTATTTT. Its translation is CSVDRSDTQYF. This chain connects TRBV29-1 to TRBJ2-3, with D hard to call. The CDR3 has 11 residues. Germline loops: CDR1 SQVTM, CDR2 ANQGSEA. V shed 3 bases and J shed 4 bases, with 5 bases lying between them.

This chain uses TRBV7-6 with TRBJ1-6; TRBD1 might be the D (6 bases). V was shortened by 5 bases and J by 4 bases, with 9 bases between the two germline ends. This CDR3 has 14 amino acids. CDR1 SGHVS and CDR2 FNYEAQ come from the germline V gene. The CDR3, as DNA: TGTGCCAGCAGCGCCGGACAGTATAATTCACCCCTCCACTTT. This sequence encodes CASSAGQYNSPLHF.

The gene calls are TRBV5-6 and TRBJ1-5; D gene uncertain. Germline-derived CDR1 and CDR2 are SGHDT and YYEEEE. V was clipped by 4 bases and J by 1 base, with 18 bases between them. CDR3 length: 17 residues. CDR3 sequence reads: CASSNLGPSGSNQPQHF. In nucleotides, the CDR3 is TGTGCCAGCAGCAACCTTGGACCCAGTGGGAGCAATCAGCCCCAGCATTTT.

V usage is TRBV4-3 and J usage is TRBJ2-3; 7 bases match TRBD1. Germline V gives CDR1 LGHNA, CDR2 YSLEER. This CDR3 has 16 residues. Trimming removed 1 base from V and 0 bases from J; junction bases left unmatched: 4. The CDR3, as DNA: TGCGCCAGCAGCCAAGGACAGGGCTCTAGCACAGATACGCAGTATTTT. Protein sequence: CASSQGQGSSTDTQYF.

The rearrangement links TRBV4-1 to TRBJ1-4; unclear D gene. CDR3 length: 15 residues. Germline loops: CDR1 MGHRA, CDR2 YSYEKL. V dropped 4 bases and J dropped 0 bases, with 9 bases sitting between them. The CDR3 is CASSRPAATNEKLFF. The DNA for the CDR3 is TGCGCCAGCAGCCGCCCAGCAGCAACTAATGAAAAACTGTTTTTT.

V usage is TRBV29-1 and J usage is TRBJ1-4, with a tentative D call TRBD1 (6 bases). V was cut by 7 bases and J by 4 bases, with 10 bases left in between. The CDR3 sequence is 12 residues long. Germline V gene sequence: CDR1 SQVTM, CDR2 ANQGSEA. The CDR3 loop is CSGGQHNEKLFF. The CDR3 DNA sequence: TGCAGCGGTGGACAGCATAATGAAAAACTGTTTTTT.

The CDR3 here is CASSEGNSYIYEQFF. CDR3 sequence (DNA): TGTGCCAGCAGTGAAGGGAATAGCTACATCTATGAGCAGTTCTTC. The chain uses TRBV6-1 and TRBJ2-1; D is unclear. The CDR3 loop spans 15 amino acids. Germline CDR1 and CDR2: MNHNS and SASEGT. Trimming shortened V by 1 base and J by 8 bases, and 15 bases separated the two germline ends.

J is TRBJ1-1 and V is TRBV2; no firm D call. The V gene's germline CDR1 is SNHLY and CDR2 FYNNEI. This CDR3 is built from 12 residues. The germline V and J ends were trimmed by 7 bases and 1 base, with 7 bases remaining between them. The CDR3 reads CASTFSNTEAFF. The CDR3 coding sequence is TGTGCCAGCACCTTTTCGAACACTGAAGCTTTCTTT.

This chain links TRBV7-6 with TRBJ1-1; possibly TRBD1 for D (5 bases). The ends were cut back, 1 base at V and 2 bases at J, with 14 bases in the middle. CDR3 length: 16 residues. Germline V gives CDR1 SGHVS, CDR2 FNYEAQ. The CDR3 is CASSLDYAGVNTEAFF. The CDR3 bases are TGTGCCAGCAGCTTAGACTACGCGGGGGTAAACACTGAAGCTTTCTTT.

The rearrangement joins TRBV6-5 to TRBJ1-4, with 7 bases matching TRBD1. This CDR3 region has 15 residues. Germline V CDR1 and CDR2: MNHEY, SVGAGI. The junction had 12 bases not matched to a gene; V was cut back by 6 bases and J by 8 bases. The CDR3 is CASSKGQAEREKLFF. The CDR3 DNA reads TGTGCCAGCAGCAAAGGACAGGCCGAGAGAGAAAAACTGTTTTTT.

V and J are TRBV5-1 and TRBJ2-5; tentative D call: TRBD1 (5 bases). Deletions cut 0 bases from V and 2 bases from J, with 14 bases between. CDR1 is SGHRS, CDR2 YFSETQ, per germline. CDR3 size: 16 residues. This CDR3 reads CASSLAGQGGQETQYF. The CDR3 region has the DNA TGCGCCAGCAGCTTGGCAGGGCAGGGTGGGCAAGAGACCCAGTACTTC.

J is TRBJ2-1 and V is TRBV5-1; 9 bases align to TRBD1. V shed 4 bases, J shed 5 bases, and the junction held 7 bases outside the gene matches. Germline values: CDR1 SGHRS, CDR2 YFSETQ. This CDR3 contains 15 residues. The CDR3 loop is CASSLGQGPNNEQFF. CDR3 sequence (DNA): TGCGCCAGCAGCCTGGGACAGGGCCCGAACAATGAGCAGTTCTTC.

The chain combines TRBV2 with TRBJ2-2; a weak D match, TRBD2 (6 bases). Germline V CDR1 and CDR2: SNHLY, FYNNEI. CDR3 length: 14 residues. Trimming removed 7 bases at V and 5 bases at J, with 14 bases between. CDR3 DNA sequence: TGTGCCAGCACAAGAGTCGGGGGAACCGGGGAGCTGTTTTTT. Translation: CASTRVGGTGELFF.

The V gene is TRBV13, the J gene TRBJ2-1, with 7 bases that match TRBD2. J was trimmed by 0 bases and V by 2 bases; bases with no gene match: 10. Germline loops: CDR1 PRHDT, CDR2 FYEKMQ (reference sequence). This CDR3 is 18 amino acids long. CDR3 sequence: CASSLTGGGVSSYNEQFF. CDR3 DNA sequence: TGTGCCAGCAGCTTAACGGGCGGGGGTGTTAGCTCCTACAATGAGCAGTTCTTC.

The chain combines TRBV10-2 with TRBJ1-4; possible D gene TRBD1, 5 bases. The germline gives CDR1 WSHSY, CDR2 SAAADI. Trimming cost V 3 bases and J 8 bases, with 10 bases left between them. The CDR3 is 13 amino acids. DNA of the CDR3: TGCGCCAGCAGTGACAGGGAAGGGGAAAAACTGTTTTTT. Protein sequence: CASSDREGEKLFF.

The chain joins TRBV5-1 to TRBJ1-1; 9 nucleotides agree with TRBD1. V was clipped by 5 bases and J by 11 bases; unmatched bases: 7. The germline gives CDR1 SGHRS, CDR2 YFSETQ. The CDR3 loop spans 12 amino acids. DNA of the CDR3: TGCGCCAGCAGTCCCGACAGGGGGGATGCTTTCTTT. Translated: CASSPDRGDAFF.

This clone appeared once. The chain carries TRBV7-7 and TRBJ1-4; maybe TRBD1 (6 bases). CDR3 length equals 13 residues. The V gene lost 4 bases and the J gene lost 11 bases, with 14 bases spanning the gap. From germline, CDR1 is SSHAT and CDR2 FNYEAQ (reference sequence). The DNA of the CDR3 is TGTGCCAGCAGCTCCGGGACACCCGGGAAACTGTTTTTT. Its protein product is CASSSGTPGKLFF.

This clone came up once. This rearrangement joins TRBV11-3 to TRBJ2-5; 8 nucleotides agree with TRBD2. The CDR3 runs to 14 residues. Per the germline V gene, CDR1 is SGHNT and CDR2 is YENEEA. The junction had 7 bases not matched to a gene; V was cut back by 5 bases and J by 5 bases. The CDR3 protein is CASSPGGVSETQYF. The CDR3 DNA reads TGTGCCAGCAGCCCCGGGGGGGTATCGGAGACCCAGTACTTC.

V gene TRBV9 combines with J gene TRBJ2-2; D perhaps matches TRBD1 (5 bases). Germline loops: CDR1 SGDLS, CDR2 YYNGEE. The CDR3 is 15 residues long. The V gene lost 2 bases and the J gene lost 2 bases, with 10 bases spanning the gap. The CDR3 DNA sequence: TGTGCCAGCAGCGTCCTCCAGGGTAACACCGGGGAGCTGTTTTTT. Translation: CASSVLQGNTGELFF.

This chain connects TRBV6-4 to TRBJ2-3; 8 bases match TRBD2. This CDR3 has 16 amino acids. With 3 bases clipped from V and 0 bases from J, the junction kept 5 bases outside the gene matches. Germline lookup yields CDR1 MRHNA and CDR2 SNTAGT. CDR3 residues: CASSESSGGSTDTQYF. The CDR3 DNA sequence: TGTGCCAGCAGTGAATCCAGCGGGGGAAGCACAGATACGCAGTATTTT.

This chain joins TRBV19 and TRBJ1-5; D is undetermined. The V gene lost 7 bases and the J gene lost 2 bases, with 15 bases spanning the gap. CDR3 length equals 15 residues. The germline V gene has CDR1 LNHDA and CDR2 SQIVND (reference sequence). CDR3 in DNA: TGTGCCAGTAACGGGGAGAGGGCTCGCAATCAGCCCCAGCATTTT. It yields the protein CASNGERARNQPQHF.

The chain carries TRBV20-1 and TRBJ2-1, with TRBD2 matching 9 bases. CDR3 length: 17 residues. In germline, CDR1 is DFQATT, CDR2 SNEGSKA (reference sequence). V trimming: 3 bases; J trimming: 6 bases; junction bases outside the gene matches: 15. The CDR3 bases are TGCAGTGCTAGTCGGAAAAGAGTTGCAGCGGGGGGCAATGAGCAGTTCTTC. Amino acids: CSASRKRVAAGGNEQFF.

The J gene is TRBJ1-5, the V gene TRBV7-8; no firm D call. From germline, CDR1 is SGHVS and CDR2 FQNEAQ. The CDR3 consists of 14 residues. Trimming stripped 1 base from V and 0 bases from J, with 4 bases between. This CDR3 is CASSLVGSNQPQHF. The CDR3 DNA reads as TGTGCCAGCAGCTTAGTTGGTAGCAATCAGCCCCAGCATTTT.

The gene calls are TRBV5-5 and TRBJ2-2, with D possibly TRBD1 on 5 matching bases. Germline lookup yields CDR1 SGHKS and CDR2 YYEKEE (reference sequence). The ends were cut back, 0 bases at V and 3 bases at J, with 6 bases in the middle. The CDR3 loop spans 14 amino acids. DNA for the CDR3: TGTGCCAGCAGCTTGGGGGGCCACACCGGGGAGCTGTTTTTT. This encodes CASSLGGHTGELFF.